This TCR beta chain was sequenced in a study of monozygotic twins with cystic fibrosis. Germline V lookup: CDR1 MNHEY, CDR2 SMNVEV (reference sequence). After removal of 5 bases from V and 4 bases from J, the junction contained 7 bases not matched to a gene. This CDR3 has 15 amino acids. Some clones are missing from TCRdb's copy, which holds only in-frame ones; the method was immunoSEQ multiplex PCR. This table holds about 16,000 clones, almost 97% found once. The chain couples TRBV27 to TRBJ1-3; 8 positions agree with TRBD1. Sample: blood. This TCR came from a girl under 10 years old with cystic fibrosis. This chain's CDR3 is CASSTGQGNGNTIYF. The CDR3 DNA is TGTGCCAGCAGTACTGGACAGGGAAACGGAAACACCATATATTTT.